This record concerns one TCR beta chain sequence. Its cognate antigen is unknown. This CDR3 is built from 15 residues. The germline V gene encodes CDR1 MNHEY and CDR2 SVGAGI. Deletions cut 2 bases from V and 8 bases from J, with 13 bases between. The PCR used 60 Vbeta and 13 Jbeta primers. Profiled with immunoSEQ multiplex PCR; TCRdb holds only in-frame clones, not every one. The sample has about 150,000 clones; around 77% are singletons. The sample is drawn from a study of cytomegalovirus exposure and HLA in healthy donors. The study, taken as a whole, reports: In vitro data verified a few CMV-associated chains as specific for CMV antigens.

Everyone who donated was a healthy bone marrow donor. The chain has TRBV6-5 and TRBJ1-6; D perhaps matches TRBD1 (5 bases). This receptor was identified in a woman between 40 and 50 years old in good health and CMV-seropositive. What was sequenced was PBMCs. Here the CDR3 reads CASSYGASIDSPLHF. CDR3 nucleotides: TGTGCCAGCAGTTACGGGGCGTCTATAGATTCACCCCTCCACTTT.